This T cell receptor (beta chain) was identified in a study of blood T cell repertoires in COVID-19. Background on the study: COVID-19 samples from acute and convalescent phases originated in the United States, Italy and Spain.

Assay used: immunoSEQ multiplex PCR; TCRdb lists only in-frame clones, some missing. The profile covers under 250,000 clones, with around 90% appearing a single time and 2% to 3% taken by the ten largest. Trimming took off 5 bases at V and 5 bases at J, with 13 bases between the two ends. The CDR3 consists of 14 residues. The germline gives CDR1 SEHNR, CDR2 FQNEAQ (reference sequence). In terms of age and location, participants ranged from roughly 18 to 100 years and lived in approximately 26 US areas. The clonotype originates from a woman younger than 45 with acute COVID-19. The sequenced material came from PBMCs or T cells enriched from blood (not recorded which). The genes are TRBV7-9 and TRBJ2-1; D gene ambiguous. CDR3 DNA: TGTGCCAGCAGCCCACAGACAAGAGACAATGAGCAGTTCTTC. Its protein product is CASSPQTRDNEQFF.